A selection of T cell receptor beta chains follows, all from one sample in a study of blood T cell repertoires in COVID-19. Profiling relied on immunoSEQ multiplex PCR, and the TCRdb table lists in-frame clones only, not all of them. The sample gives some 260,000 clones, around 82% of which show up once; 4.5% to 6% is in the top ten. Specimen: peripheral blood. These receptors were obtained from a woman aged 80 or older with active or convalescent COVID-19. CDR3s include the opening cysteine and the closing phenylalanine or tryptophan. D genes are given only for firm matches. Only part of the rows carry a size: once, few, many, or a class if the clone is expanded.

j_call: TRBJ1-1; d_call: -; v_call: TRBV11-2; clone_size: -; cdr3_aa: CASSIDTNTEAFF; cdr3_nt: TGTGCCAGCAGCATCGACACGAACACTGAAGCTTTCTTT
j_call: TRBJ1-5; d_call: TRBD1; v_call: TRBV2; clone_size: -; cdr3_aa: CASSGRGQGGNQPQHF; cdr3_nt: TGTGCCAGCAGTGGGCGTGGGCAGGGGGGCAATCAGCCCCAGCATTTT
j_call: TRBJ2-1; d_call: -; v_call: TRBV5-1; clone_size: -; cdr3_aa: CASSLGNGGGNEQFF; cdr3_nt: TGCGCCAGCAGCTTGGGAAACGGGGGAGGAAATGAGCAGTTCTTC
j_call: TRBJ1-1; d_call: -; v_call: TRBV20-1; clone_size: -; cdr3_aa: CSASDRVTGTEAFF; cdr3_nt: TGCAGTGCTAGTGATCGGGTGACCGGCACTGAAGCTTTCTTT
j_call: TRBJ1-3; d_call: TRBD1; v_call: TRBV7-9; clone_size: -; cdr3_aa: CASSHTGDFGNTIYF; cdr3_nt: TGTGCCAGCAGCCATACAGGGGACTTTGGAAACACCATATATTTT
j_call: TRBJ2-3; d_call: -; v_call: TRBV30; clone_size: -; cdr3_aa: CAWSDWSTDTQYF; cdr3_nt: TGTGCCTGGAGTGACTGGAGCACAGATACGCAGTATTTT
j_call: TRBJ2-7; d_call: -; v_call: TRBV3-1/TRBV3-2; clone_size: -; cdr3_aa: CASSQAGVREQYF; cdr3_nt: TGTGCCAGCAGCCAAGCAGGGGTCCGCGAGCAGTACTTC
j_call: TRBJ2-3; d_call: -; v_call: TRBV29-1; clone_size: -; cdr3_aa: CSVLLGGRADTQYF; cdr3_nt: TGCAGCGTATTATTGGGGGGGCGGGCAGATACGCAGTATTTT
j_call: TRBJ1-6; d_call: -; v_call: TRBV28; clone_size: -; cdr3_aa: CASSFYRENSPLHF; cdr3_nt: TGTGCCAGCAGTTTTTACAGGGAGAATTCACCCCTCCACTTT
j_call: TRBJ1-2; d_call: -; v_call: TRBV30; clone_size: -; cdr3_aa: CAWSVRGGTDGYTF; cdr3_nt: TGTGCCTGGAGTGTACGGGGGGGCACGGATGGCTACACCTTC
j_call: TRBJ1-6; d_call: -; v_call: TRBV5-4; clone_size: -; cdr3_aa: CASSLGRQGYSPLHF; cdr3_nt: TGTGCCAGCAGCTTGGGTAGGCAGGGGTATTCACCCCTCCACTTT
j_call: TRBJ2-5; d_call: -; v_call: TRBV4-1; clone_size: -; cdr3_aa: CASSQDGKVAGETQYF; cdr3_nt: TGCGCCAGCAGCCAAGATGGCAAGGTGGCAGGGGAGACCCAGTACTTC
j_call: TRBJ2-7; d_call: TRBD1; v_call: TRBV7-9; clone_size: -; cdr3_aa: CASSFGTGSYEQYF; cdr3_nt: TGTGCCAGCAGCTTCGGGACAGGCTCCTACGAGCAGTACTTC
j_call: TRBJ1-3; d_call: -; v_call: TRBV5-1; clone_size: -; cdr3_aa: CASRDTSSGNTIYF; cdr3_nt: TGCGCCAGCAGAGACACCTCCTCTGGAAACACCATATATTTT
j_call: TRBJ2-2; d_call: TRBD2; v_call: TRBV5-1; clone_size: -; cdr3_aa: CASSLELAGPNTGELFF; cdr3_nt: TGCGCCAGCAGCTTGGAGTTAGCGGGTCCTAACACCGGGGAGCTGTTTTTT
j_call: TRBJ2-7; d_call: TRBD1; v_call: TRBV6-1; clone_size: once; cdr3_aa: CASSNTGGNYEQYF; cdr3_nt: TGTGCCAGCAGTAACACAGGGGGGAACTACGAGCAGTACTTC
j_call: TRBJ1-2; d_call: -; v_call: TRBV6-5; clone_size: -; cdr3_aa: CASRDQGLGYTF; cdr3_nt: TGTGCCAGCAGAGACCAGGGACTCGGCTACACCTTC
j_call: TRBJ1-2; d_call: -; v_call: TRBV4-1; clone_size: -; cdr3_aa: CASSQDYNYGYTF; cdr3_nt: TGCGCCAGCAGCCAAGATTATAACTATGGCTACACCTTC
j_call: TRBJ2-2; d_call: TRBD2; v_call: TRBV5-6; clone_size: -; cdr3_aa: CAARRGGSSTGELFF; cdr3_nt: TGTGCCGCCCGGCGGGGCGGGAGTAGCACCGGGGAGCTGTTTTTT
j_call: TRBJ2-1; d_call: -; v_call: TRBV2; clone_size: -; cdr3_aa: CASSGESWQFF; cdr3_nt: TGTGCCAGCAGTGGAGAAAGCTGGCAGTTCTTC
j_call: TRBJ1-5; d_call: -; v_call: TRBV29-1; clone_size: -; cdr3_aa: CSVGQGNQPQHF; cdr3_nt: TGCAGCGTTGGACAGGGCAATCAGCCCCAGCATTTT
j_call: TRBJ1-1; d_call: -; v_call: TRBV5-5; clone_size: -; cdr3_aa: CASSTQGYTEAFF; cdr3_nt: TGTGCCAGCAGCACCCAGGGATACACTGAAGCTTTCTTT
j_call: TRBJ2-2; d_call: TRBD2; v_call: TRBV5-4; clone_size: -; cdr3_aa: CASSQTSGRGTGELFF; cdr3_nt: TGTGCCAGCAGCCAGACTAGCGGGAGGGGGACCGGGGAGCTGTTTTTT
j_call: TRBJ2-1; d_call: TRBD2; v_call: TRBV7-9; clone_size: -; cdr3_aa: CASSFWRGVTYNEQFF; cdr3_nt: TGTGCCAGCAGCTTCTGGCGGGGGGTTACCTACAATGAGCAGTTCTTC
j_call: TRBJ2-7; d_call: TRBD1; v_call: TRBV5-1; clone_size: once; cdr3_aa: CASSQGTGTLYEQYF; cdr3_nt: TGCGCCAGCAGCCAGGGGACAGGGACGCTCTACGAGCAGTACTTC
j_call: TRBJ1-2; d_call: TRBD1; v_call: TRBV9; clone_size: -; cdr3_aa: CASSVAGTGAYGYTF; cdr3_nt: TGTGCCAGCAGCGTAGCCGGGACAGGGGCCTATGGCTACACCTTC
j_call: TRBJ2-6; d_call: -; v_call: TRBV5-1; clone_size: -; cdr3_aa: CASSLGGTLSSGANVLTF; cdr3_nt: TGCGCCAGCAGCTTGGGTGGGACTCTGAGCTCTGGGGCCAACGTCCTGACTTTC
j_call: TRBJ2-7; d_call: TRBD1; v_call: TRBV2; clone_size: -; cdr3_aa: CASSELRRGPREQYF; cdr3_nt: TGTGCCAGCAGTGAACTCCGCAGGGGGCCTCGCGAGCAGTACTTC
j_call: TRBJ1-3; d_call: -; v_call: TRBV30; clone_size: -; cdr3_aa: CAWSSVSGNTIYF; cdr3_nt: TGTGCCTGGAGTAGCGTCTCTGGAAACACCATATATTTT
j_call: TRBJ2-7; d_call: -; v_call: TRBV9; clone_size: -; cdr3_aa: CASSVEGGNYYEQYF; cdr3_nt: TGTGCCAGCAGCGTAGAAGGGGGTAACTACTACGAGCAGTACTTC
j_call: TRBJ2-7; d_call: TRBD1; v_call: TRBV4-1; clone_size: -; cdr3_aa: CASSQGQGAKKPYEQYF; cdr3_nt: TGCGCCAGCAGCCAAGGACAGGGGGCGAAGAAACCCTACGAGCAGTACTTC
j_call: TRBJ1-4; d_call: -; v_call: TRBV6-4; clone_size: -; cdr3_aa: CASSDRRYDFDYNSNEKLFF; cdr3_nt: TGTGCCAGCAGTGACAGGAGATACGACTTCGACTACAACTCTAATGAAAAACTGTTTTTT
j_call: TRBJ2-3; d_call: TRBD2; v_call: TRBV2; clone_size: once; cdr3_aa: CASSARESDTQYF; cdr3_nt: TGTGCCAGCAGTGCGCGGGAGTCAGATACGCAGTATTTT
j_call: TRBJ2-2; d_call: TRBD1; v_call: TRBV6-5; clone_size: -; cdr3_aa: CASSSDRGYTGELFF; cdr3_nt: TGTGCCAGCAGCTCGGACAGGGGGTATACCGGGGAGCTGTTTTTT
j_call: TRBJ1-1; d_call: -; v_call: TRBV14; clone_size: -; cdr3_aa: CASSQGSGTEAFF; cdr3_nt: TGTGCCAGCAGCCAAGGGTCGGGCACTGAAGCTTTCTTT
j_call: TRBJ2-1; d_call: TRBD2; v_call: TRBV5-1; clone_size: -; cdr3_aa: CASSPRTSGHNEQFF; cdr3_nt: TGCGCCAGCAGCCCTCGGACTAGCGGACACAATGAGCAGTTCTTC
j_call: TRBJ2-3; d_call: -; v_call: TRBV3-1/TRBV3-2; clone_size: -; cdr3_aa: CASSLTRGGTDTQYF; cdr3_nt: TGTGCCAGCAGCCTGACCCGGGGTGGTACAGATACGCAGTATTTT
j_call: TRBJ2-5; d_call: TRBD1; v_call: TRBV6-1; clone_size: -; cdr3_aa: CASSGTRGQPSRRETQYF; cdr3_nt: TGTGCCAGCAGTGGGACGAGGGGACAGCCTTCGCGAAGGGAGACCCAGTACTTC
j_call: TRBJ2-7; d_call: -; v_call: TRBV10-3; clone_size: -; cdr3_aa: CAISVQSYEQYF; cdr3_nt: TGTGCCATCAGTGTCCAATCCTACGAGCAGTACTTC
j_call: TRBJ2-7; d_call: -; v_call: TRBV19; clone_size: -; cdr3_aa: CASSISGTAGAYEQYF; cdr3_nt: TGTGCCAGTAGTATTTCCGGGACAGCGGGCGCATACGAGCAGTACTTC
j_call: TRBJ1-6; d_call: -; v_call: TRBV5-1; clone_size: once; cdr3_aa: CASSSGELNSPLHF; cdr3_nt: TGCGCCAGCAGCTCAGGGGAACTTAATTCACCCCTCCACTTT
j_call: TRBJ2-1; d_call: -; v_call: TRBV5-1; clone_size: -; cdr3_aa: CASSLGLDREQFF; cdr3_nt: TGCGCCAGCAGCTTGGGACTAGATCGCGAGCAGTTCTTC